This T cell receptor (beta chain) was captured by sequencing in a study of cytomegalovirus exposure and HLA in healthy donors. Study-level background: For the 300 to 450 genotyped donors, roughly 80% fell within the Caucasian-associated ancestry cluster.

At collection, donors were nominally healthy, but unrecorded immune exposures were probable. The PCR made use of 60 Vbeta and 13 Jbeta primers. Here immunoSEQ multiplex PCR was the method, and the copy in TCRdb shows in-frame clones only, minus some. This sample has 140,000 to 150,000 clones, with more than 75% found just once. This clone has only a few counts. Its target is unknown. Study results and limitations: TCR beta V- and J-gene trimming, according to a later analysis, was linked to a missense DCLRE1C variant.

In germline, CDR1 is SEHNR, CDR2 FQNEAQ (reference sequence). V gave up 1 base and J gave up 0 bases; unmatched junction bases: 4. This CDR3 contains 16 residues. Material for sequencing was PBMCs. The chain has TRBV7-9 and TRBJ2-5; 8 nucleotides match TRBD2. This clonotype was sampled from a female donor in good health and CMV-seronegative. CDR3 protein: CASSLVTSVYQETQYF. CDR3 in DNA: TGTGCCAGCAGCTTAGTGACTAGCGTCTACCAAGAGACCCAGTACTTC.